The 27 T cell receptor beta chains given below trace back to one sample, sequenced in a study of T cells in Graves' hyperthyroidism and ophthalmopathy. Amplification of TCR beta CDR3 regions was performed using RNA transcripts as template. The HTBI primer set drove a first-round RT-PCR of the TCR CDR3. TCRdb reanalysed the multiplex PCR reads using MiXCR and keeps one entry per CDR3 protein. The data show around 620,000 distinct CDR3 sequences, 14% seen once. Source material: blood. The receptors shown here come from a woman between 18 and 29 years old with Graves' ophthalmopathy.

This clonotype came up many times. The chain carries TRBV30 and TRBJ1-5; D gene unclear. The ends were cut back, 2 bases at V and 5 bases at J, with 10 bases in the middle. The CDR3 runs to 13 residues. CDR1 GTSNPN and CDR2 SVGIG come from the germline V gene (reference sequence). CDR3: CAWSTGSDQPQHF. Written as DNA, the CDR3 is TGTGCCTGGAGTACTGGGTCGGATCAGCCCCAGCATTTT. The full variable domain, rest sourced from reference TRBV30 and TRBJ1-5, is SQTIHQWPATLVQPVGSPLSLECTVEGTSNPNLYWYRQAAGRGLQLLFYSVGIGQISSEVPQNLSASRPQDRQFILSSKKLLLSDSGFYLCAWSTGSDQPQHFGDGTRLSIL.

This clonotype was counted many times. This sequence joins TRBV2 and TRBJ2-1, with no clear D. From germline, CDR1 is SNHLY and CDR2 FYNNEI. This CDR3 is built from 13 residues. Trimming took off 2 bases at V and 4 bases at J, with 6 bases between the two ends. The CDR3 coding sequence is TGTGCCAGCAGTGAATGGCAGTACAATGAGCAGTTCTTC. This translates into CASSEWQYNEQFF.

There are many counts of this clonotype. The rearrangement uses TRBV11-2 and TRBJ1-5; no definite D call. Trimming took off 0 bases at V and 3 bases at J, with 9 bases between the two ends. The V gene's germline CDR1 is SGHAT and CDR2 FQNNGV. This CDR3 region has 15 residues. This chain's CDR3 is CASSLDRTLNQPQHF. The CDR3 DNA follows: TGTGCCAGCAGCTTAGATCGGACCCTCAATCAGCCCCAGCATTTT.

This clonotype was seen at least ten times. V and J are TRBV27 and TRBJ1-2; the match to TRBD1 covers 8 bases. Germline values: CDR1 MNHEY, CDR2 SMNVEV (reference sequence). The CDR3 runs 16 residues. Unmatched junction bases numbered 10, after V lost 7 bases and J lost 0 bases. The DNA for the CDR3 is TGTGCCAGCAAGGCGGGACAGGCCCACACTAACTATGGCTACACCTTC. This sequence encodes CASKAGQAHTNYGYTF.

The CDR3 protein is CASSNPGDEGDTQYF. The CDR3 DNA reads as TGTGCCAGTAGTAACCCCGGGGACGAGGGGGATACGCAGTATTTT. This chain uses TRBV19 with TRBJ2-3, with D possibly being TRBD1 or TRBD2 (5 bases each). Germline CDR1 and CDR2: LNHDA and SQIVND (reference sequence). This CDR3 spans 15 amino acids. The germline V and J ends were trimmed by 4 bases and 6 bases, with 17 bases remaining between them.

This clonotype was observed at least ten times. V usage is TRBV28 and J usage is TRBJ2-7; possibly TRBD2 for D (5 bases). Looked up from germline, CDR1 is MDHEN and CDR2 is SYDVKM. The CDR3 extends over 16 amino acids. Trimming shortened V by 3 bases and J by 3 bases, and 18 bases separated the two germline ends. This chain's CDR3 is CASSFTIRRADYEQYF. CDR3 sequence (DNA): TGTGCCAGCAGTTTCACGATTCGGAGAGCGGACTACGAGCAGTACTTC. Full variable domain (missing parts from reference TRBV28 and TRBJ2-7): DVKVTQSSRYLVKRTGEKVFLECVQDMDHENMFWYRQDPGLGLRLIYFSYDVKMKEKGDIPEGYSVSREKKERFSLILESASTNQTSMYLCASSFTIRRADYEQYFGPGTRLTVT.

This clonotype was detected ten times or more. The chain uses TRBV7-8 and TRBJ1-1, with D unresolved. V shed 2 bases and J shed 0 bases, with 22 bases lying between them. CDR1 SGHVS and CDR2 FQNEAQ come from the germline V gene. This CDR3 spans 19 amino acids. The CDR3 region has the DNA TGTGCCAGCAGCTTACGCCCGGGTGGTCTTGCCCCAATGAACACTGAAGCTTTCTTT. The encoded protein is CASSLRPGGLAPMNTEAFF.

This clonotype appeared a few times. V usage is TRBV7-9 and J usage is TRBJ2-7, with 10 positions matching TRBD2. Trimming took 0 bases from V and 1 from J; bases not matched to a gene: 6. CDR1 and CDR2 (germline): SEHNR, FQNEAQ (reference sequence). CDR3 length equals 17 residues. This CDR3 reads CASSLASGLATSYEQYF. The CDR3 DNA sequence: TGTGCCAGCAGCTTAGCCTCGGGACTAGCGACGTCCTACGAGCAGTACTTC.

This clonotype was seen ten or more times. The chain links TRBV2 to TRBJ1-2; possibly TRBD1 for D (5 bases). This CDR3 comprises 14 residues. Trimming removed 6 bases from V and 5 bases from J, with 16 bases in between. Per germline, CDR1 SNHLY and CDR2 FYNNEI. The CDR3 loop reads CASRETDVGYGYTF. The CDR3 region has the DNA TGTGCCAGCAGAGAGACAGATGTAGGGTATGGCTACACCTTC.

This clonotype was seen more than once but under ten times. This chain links TRBV25-1 with TRBJ1-1; tentative D call: TRBD1 (5 bases). The CDR3 totals 11 residues. CDR1 is MGHDK, CDR2 SYGVNS, per germline. V dropped 6 bases and J dropped 7 bases, with 9 bases sitting between them. The DNA for the CDR3 is TGTGCCAGCAGGGGGCCGGGTGAAGCTTTCTTT. As protein: CASRGPGEAFF.

There are a few counts of this clonotype. One end of the junction does not line up with germline, which may come from a read error. The V gene is TRBV13, the J gene TRBJ2-7, with 7 bases identical to TRBD1. Germline V gene sequence: CDR1 PRHDT, CDR2 FYEKMQ (reference sequence). CDR3 size: 13 residues. CDR3 in amino acids: CASSPKDRDEQYF. The CDR3 DNA is TGCGCCAGCAGCCCCAAAGACAGGGACGAGCAGTACTTC.

This clonotype was seen repeatedly, ten times or more. The rearrangement uses TRBV28 and TRBJ2-1; either TRBD1 or TRBD2 may fit D (5 bases each). Deletions cut 3 bases from V and 8 bases from J, with 26 bases between. CDR1 and CDR2 from the germline V gene are MDHEN and SYDVKM. The CDR3 consists of 18 residues. In DNA, the CDR3 is TGTGCCAGCAGTTTTCTCTTTACCGGGACCACGAGGAGAGATGAGCAGTTCTTC. Translating it yields CASSFLFTGTTRRDEQFF.

This clonotype was seen more than once but under ten times. The chain uses TRBV4-2 and TRBJ1-4; possible D gene TRBD1, 5 bases. Between the trimmed V and J ends, which lost 3 bases and 8 bases, there was a span of 16 bases. CDR3 length: 15 amino acids. From germline, CDR1 is LGHNA and CDR2 YNFKEQ. The CDR3 here is CASSHDRGAGEKLFF. In DNA form, the CDR3 reads TGTGCCAGCAGCCACGACAGAGGGGCCGGAGAAAAACTGTTTTTT.

The genes are TRBV15 and TRBJ1-1; 7 bases line up with TRBD1. The length of the CDR3 is 16 residues. Germline V lookup: CDR1 LNHNV, CDR2 YYDKDF (reference sequence). V shed 1 base, J shed 3 bases, and the junction held 8 bases outside the gene matches. The chain's CDR3 is CATSRGQGGEHTEAFF. In DNA form, the CDR3 reads TGTGCCACCAGCAGAGGACAGGGAGGGGAACACACTGAAGCTTTCTTT.

This clonotype was seen many times. The CDR3 is CASSFLHQTLMGYEQYF. The CDR3 DNA follows: TGTGCCAGCAGCTTTTTGCACCAAACACTAATGGGGTACGAGCAGTACTTC. This chain joins TRBV11-2 and TRBJ2-7, with D unresolved. In germline, CDR1 is SGHAT, CDR2 FQNNGV. The CDR3 consists of 17 residues. V lost 3 bases and J lost 4, with 22 bases in between.

The genes are TRBV7-2 and TRBJ1-1, with D unresolved. The V end was cut by 1 base, the J end by 4 bases, with 10 bases between. This CDR3 comprises 14 residues. Germline CDR1 SGHTA, CDR2 FQGNSA. CDR3 nucleotide sequence: TGTGCCAGCAGCTTAGTGGGGTTGGCCACTGAAGCTTTCTTT. Protein sequence: CASSLVGLATEAFF.

The sample holds many counts of this clonotype. This sequence joins TRBV28 and TRBJ1-1, with 8 positions matching TRBD1. The CDR3 extends over 18 amino acids. CDR1 is MDHEN, CDR2 SYDVKM, per germline. V lost 4 bases and J lost 3; bases outside the gene matches: 16. The CDR3 coding sequence is TGTGCCAGCAGTTCCTCTCCAATATCAGGGGGCGAAGACACTGAAGCTTTCTTT. Residues: CASSSSPISGGEDTEAFF.

As regards this clonotype: Compared with germline, one end of the junction differs, possibly owing to a read error. The J gene is TRBJ2-3, the V gene TRBV7-9; 12 nucleotides align to TRBD2. CDR1 and CDR2 (germline): SEHNR, FQNEAQ (reference sequence). This CDR3 contains 16 residues. For the CDR3, the DNA is TGTGCCAGCAGCTTTGGACTAGCGGGAAGCACAGATACGCGGTATTTT. Its protein product is CASSFGLAGSTDTRYF.

The table lists this clonotype with many counts. The rearrangement links TRBV27 to TRBJ2-7; 8 positions agree with TRBD1. Germline assignment: CDR1 MNHEY and CDR2 SMNVEV (reference sequence). The CDR3 loop spans 13 amino acids. With V trimmed by 3 bases and J by 6 bases, 4 bases remained unmatched. The CDR3 here is CASSFTGGGEQYF. DNA for the CDR3: TGTGCCAGCAGTTTCACAGGGGGAGGCGAGCAGTACTTC.

J is TRBJ2-7 and V is TRBV6-2 or TRBV6-3; D might be TRBD2 (6 bases). The CDR3 length is 15 residues. Germline V gives CDR1 MNHEY, CDR2 SVGEGT. The V gene lost 6 bases and the J gene lost 0 bases, with 15 bases spanning the gap. Written as DNA, the CDR3 is TGTGCCAGCAGGAGGGACTCAAGCTTCTCCTACGAGCAGTACTTC. This sequence encodes CASRRDSSFSYEQYF.

This clonotype has ten or more counts. The V and J genes are TRBV6-2 or TRBV6-3 and TRBJ1-2; D unclear. The V gene's germline CDR1 is MNHEY and CDR2 SVGEGT. This CDR3 has 14 amino acids. Deletions cut 7 bases from V and 8 bases from J, with 20 bases between. DNA of the CDR3: TGTGCCAGCACCGTCGGGGTCCAAGCCGGGGGCTACACCTTC. Its translation is CASTVGVQAGGYTF.

As regards this clonotype: Given a much more abundant clone one base away, this may be a read error. The rearrangement joins TRBV2 to TRBJ2-1, with D possibly being TRBD1 (5 bases). The CDR3 runs to 14 residues. V lost 8 bases and J lost 6, with 17 bases in between. Per the germline V gene, CDR1 is SNHLY and CDR2 is FYNNEI. The CDR3 coding sequence is TGTGCCAGCGCGAGCAGGGATCCCCTCAATGAGCAGTTCTTC. This gives the protein CASASRDPLNEQFF.

This clonotype was recorded at least ten times. This chain links TRBV7-3 with TRBJ2-5; 7 bases align to TRBD1. Germline CDR1 reads SGHTA; CDR2 reads FQGTGA. The CDR3 contains 14 residues. The V gene end was trimmed by 5 bases and the J gene end by 1 base; junction bases not matched to a gene: 4. CDR3 loop: CASSHTGAQETQYF. CDR3 DNA: TGTGCCAGCAGCCACACAGGGGCCCAAGAGACCCAGTACTTC. The entire variable domain, with the rest obtained from reference TRBV7-3 and TRBJ2-5, is as follows: GAGVSQTPSNKVTEKGKYVELRCDPISGHTALYWYRQSLGQGPEFLIYFQGTGAADDSGLPNDRFFAVRPEGSVSTLKIQRTERGDSAVYLCASSHTGAQETQYFGPGTRLLVL.

This clonotype showed up many times. The chain has TRBV6-2 or TRBV6-3 and TRBJ2-1, with TRBD2 as a possible D gene (5 bases). The CDR3 contains 13 residues. V lost 7 bases, J lost 8 bases, and 15 bases lay in between. Germline V lookup: CDR1 MNHEY, CDR2 SVGEGT. For the CDR3, the DNA is TGTGCCAGCACCCTACTAGGAAATGATGAGCAGTTCTTC. Its protein is CASTLLGNDEQFF.

This clonotype was counted at least ten times. CDR3 residues: CATSDLTGSYNEQFF. CDR3 coding DNA: TGTGCCACCAGTGATTTGACGGGGTCCTACAATGAGCAGTTCTTC. This chain links TRBV24-1 with TRBJ2-1; D perhaps matches TRBD2 (5 bases). With 0 bases removed from V and 1 base from J, the gap between germline ends came to 6 bases. This CDR3 is 15 amino acids long. The germline V gene has CDR1 KGHDR and CDR2 SFDVKD.

The rearrangement links TRBV5-1 to TRBJ1-4; weak D call: TRBD1 (5 bases). Trimming cost V 3 bases and J 4 bases, with 13 bases left between them. Germline values: CDR1 SGHRS, CDR2 YFSETQ. This CDR3 is built from 15 residues. The CDR3 nucleotides read TGCGCCAGCAGCTCGCAGGGTTTTCATAATGAAAAACTGTTTTTT. Translated, it gives CASSSQGFHNEKLFF.

In this sample, this clonotype turned up a few times. The rearrangement uses TRBV5-6 and TRBJ1-5, with a weak D call TRBD1 (6 bases). The CDR3 runs 14 residues. V lost 4 bases and J lost 7, with 15 bases in between. Germline V lookup: CDR1 SGHDT, CDR2 YYEEEE. This CDR3 is CASSNQGWGQPQHF. CDR3 sequence (DNA): TGTGCCAGCAGCAACCAGGGGTGGGGACAGCCCCAGCATTTT.